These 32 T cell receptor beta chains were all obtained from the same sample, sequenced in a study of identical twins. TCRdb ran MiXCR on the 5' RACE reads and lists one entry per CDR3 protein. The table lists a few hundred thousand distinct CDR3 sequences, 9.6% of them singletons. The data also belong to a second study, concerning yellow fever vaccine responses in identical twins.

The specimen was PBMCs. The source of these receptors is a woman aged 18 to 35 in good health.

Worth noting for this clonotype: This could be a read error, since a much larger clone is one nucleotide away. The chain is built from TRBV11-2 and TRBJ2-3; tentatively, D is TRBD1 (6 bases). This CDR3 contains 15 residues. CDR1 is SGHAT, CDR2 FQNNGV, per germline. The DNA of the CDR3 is TGTGCCAGCAGCTTAATGACAGGCTTCACAGATACGCAGTGTTTT. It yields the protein CASSLMTGFTDTQCF. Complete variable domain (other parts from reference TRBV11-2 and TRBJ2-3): EAGVAQSPRYKIIEKRQSVAFWCNPISGHATLYWYQQILGQGPKLLIQFQNNGVVDDSQLPKDRFSAERLKGVDSTLKIQPAKLEDSAVYLCASSLMTGFTDTQCFGPGTRLTVL.

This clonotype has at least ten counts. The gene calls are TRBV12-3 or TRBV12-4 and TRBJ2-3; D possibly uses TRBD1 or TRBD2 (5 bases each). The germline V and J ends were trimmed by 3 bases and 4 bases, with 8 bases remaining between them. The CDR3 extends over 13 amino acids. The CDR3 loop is CASSFRDPDTQYF. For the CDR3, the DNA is TGTGCCAGCAGTTTCAGGGACCCAGATACGCAGTATTTT.

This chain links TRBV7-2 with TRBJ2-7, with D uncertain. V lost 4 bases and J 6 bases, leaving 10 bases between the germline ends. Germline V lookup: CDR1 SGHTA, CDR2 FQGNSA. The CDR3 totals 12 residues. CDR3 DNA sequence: TGTGCCAGCAGCTCTCCCTTCTCCGAGCAGTACTTC. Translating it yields CASSSPFSEQYF.

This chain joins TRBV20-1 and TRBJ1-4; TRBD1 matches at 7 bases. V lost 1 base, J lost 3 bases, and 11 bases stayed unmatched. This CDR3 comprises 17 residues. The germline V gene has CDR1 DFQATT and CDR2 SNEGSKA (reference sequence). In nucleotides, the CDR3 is TGCAGTGCTAGAGGGGACAGACGAAGGGGGGCTAATGAAAAACTGTTTTTT. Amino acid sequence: CSARGDRRRGANEKLFF.

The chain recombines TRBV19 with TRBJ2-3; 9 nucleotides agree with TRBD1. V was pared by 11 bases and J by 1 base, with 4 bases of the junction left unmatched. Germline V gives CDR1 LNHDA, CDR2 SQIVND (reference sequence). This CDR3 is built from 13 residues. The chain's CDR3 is CAARDRGTDTQYF. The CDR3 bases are TGTGCCGCCCGGGACAGGGGCACAGATACGCAGTATTTT.

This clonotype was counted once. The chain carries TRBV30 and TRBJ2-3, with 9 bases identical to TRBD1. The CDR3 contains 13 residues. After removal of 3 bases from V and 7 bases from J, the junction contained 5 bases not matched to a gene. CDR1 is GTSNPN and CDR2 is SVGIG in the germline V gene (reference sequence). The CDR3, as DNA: TGTGCCTGGAGGGGACAGGGATTTTATACGCAGTATTTT. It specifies CAWRGQGFYTQYF.

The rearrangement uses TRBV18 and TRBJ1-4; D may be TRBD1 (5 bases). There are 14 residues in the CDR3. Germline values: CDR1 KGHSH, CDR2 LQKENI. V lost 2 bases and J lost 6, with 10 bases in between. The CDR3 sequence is CASSPSKGYEKLFF. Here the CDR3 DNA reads TGTGCCAGCTCACCATCGAAGGGGTATGAAAAACTGTTTTTT.

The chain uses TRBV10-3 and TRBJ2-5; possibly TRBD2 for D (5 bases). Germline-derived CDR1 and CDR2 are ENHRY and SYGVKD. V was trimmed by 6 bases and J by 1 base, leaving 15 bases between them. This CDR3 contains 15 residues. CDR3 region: CAIRDPLGSQETQYF. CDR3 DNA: TGTGCCATCAGGGACCCTTTGGGGAGCCAAGAGACCCAGTACTTC.

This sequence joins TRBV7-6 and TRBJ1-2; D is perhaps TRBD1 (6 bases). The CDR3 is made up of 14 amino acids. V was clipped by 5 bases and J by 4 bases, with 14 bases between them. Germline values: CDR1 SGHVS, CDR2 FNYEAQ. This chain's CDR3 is CASSPSQGSYGYTF. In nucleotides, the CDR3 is TGTGCCAGCAGCCCTTCCCAGGGGAGCTATGGCTACACCTTC.

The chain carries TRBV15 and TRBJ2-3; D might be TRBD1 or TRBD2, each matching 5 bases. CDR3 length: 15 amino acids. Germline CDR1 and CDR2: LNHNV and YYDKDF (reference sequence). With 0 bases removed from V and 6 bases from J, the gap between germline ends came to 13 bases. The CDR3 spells CATSRDGGVDDTQYF. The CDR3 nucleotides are TGTGCCACCAGCAGAGATGGGGGAGTCGATGATACGCAGTATTTT.

CDR3 nucleotides: TGTGCCACCAAAGACAGGTCGCTCGAGCAGTACTTC. Protein sequence: CATKDRSLEQYF. V usage is TRBV6-2 or TRBV6-3 and J usage is TRBJ2-7; perhaps TRBD1 as D (6 bases). This CDR3 spans 12 amino acids. The germline V gene encodes CDR1 MNHEY and CDR2 SVGEGT. V lost 10 bases and J lost 6, with 16 bases in between.

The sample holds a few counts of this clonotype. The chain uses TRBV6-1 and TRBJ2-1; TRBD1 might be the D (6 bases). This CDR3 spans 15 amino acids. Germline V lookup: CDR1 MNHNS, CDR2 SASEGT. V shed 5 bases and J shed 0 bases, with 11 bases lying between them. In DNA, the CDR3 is TGTGCCAGCAGTATCACAGGGAGCTCCTACAATGAGCAGTTCTTC. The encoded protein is CASSITGSSYNEQFF.

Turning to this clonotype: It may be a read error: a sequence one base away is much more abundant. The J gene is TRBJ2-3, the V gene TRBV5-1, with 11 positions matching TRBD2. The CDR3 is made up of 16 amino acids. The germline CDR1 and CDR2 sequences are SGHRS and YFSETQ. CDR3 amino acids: CASSYTSGSGSDTQNF. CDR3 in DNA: TGCGCCAGCAGCTATACTAGCGGGAGTGGCTCAGATACGCAGAATTTT. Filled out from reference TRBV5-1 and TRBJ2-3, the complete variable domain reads KAGVTQTPRYLIKTRGQQVTLSCSPISGHRSVSWYQQTPGQGLQFLFEYFSETQRNKGNFPGRFSGRQFSNSRSEMNVSTLELGDSALYLCASSYTSGSGSDTQNFGPGTRLTVL.

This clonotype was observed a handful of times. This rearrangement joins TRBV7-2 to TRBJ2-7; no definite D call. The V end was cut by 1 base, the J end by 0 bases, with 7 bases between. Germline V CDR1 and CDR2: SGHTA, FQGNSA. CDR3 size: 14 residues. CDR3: CASSLGRISYEQYF. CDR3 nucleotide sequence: TGTGCCAGCAGCTTAGGGCGGATCTCCTACGAGCAGTACTTC.

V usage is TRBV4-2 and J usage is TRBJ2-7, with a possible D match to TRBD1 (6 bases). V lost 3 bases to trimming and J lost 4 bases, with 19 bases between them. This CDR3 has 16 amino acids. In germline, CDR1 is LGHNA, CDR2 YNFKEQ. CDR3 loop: CASSHKGRDNSYEQYF. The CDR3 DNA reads TGTGCCAGCAGCCACAAGGGACGGGACAATTCATACGAGCAGTACTTC.

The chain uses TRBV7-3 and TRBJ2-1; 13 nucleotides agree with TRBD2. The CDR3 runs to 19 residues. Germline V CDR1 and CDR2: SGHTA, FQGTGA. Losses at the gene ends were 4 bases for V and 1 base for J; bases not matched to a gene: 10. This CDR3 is CASSSGLAGPSRSYNEQFF. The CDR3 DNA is TGTGCCAGCAGCTCGGGACTAGCGGGGCCAAGCCGGTCCTACAATGAGCAGTTCTTC.

The CDR3 nucleotides read TGCAGCGTTGGCCTAGCGGGAGGGATGAGTTCCTACGAGCAGTACTTC. Amino acids: CSVGLAGGMSSYEQYF. The gene calls are TRBV29-1 and TRBJ2-7; 12 bases are a match to TRBD2. The CDR3 has 16 amino acids. Germline values: CDR1 SQVTM, CDR2 ANQGSEA. V gave up 4 bases and J gave up 1 base; unmatched junction bases: 8.

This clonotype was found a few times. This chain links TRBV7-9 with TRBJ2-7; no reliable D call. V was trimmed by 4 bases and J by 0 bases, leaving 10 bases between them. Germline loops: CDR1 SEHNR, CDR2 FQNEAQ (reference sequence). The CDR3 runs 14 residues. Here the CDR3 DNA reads TGTGCCAGCAGCTCAGGTACAGACTCCTACGAGCAGTACTTC. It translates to CASSSGTDSYEQYF.

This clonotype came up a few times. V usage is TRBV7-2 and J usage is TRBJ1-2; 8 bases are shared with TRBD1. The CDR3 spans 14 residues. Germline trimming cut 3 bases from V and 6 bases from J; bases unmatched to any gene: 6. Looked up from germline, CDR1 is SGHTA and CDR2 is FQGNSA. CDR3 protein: CASSFRQGRDGYTF. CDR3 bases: TGTGCCAGCAGCTTCCGACAGGGGAGGGATGGCTACACCTTC.

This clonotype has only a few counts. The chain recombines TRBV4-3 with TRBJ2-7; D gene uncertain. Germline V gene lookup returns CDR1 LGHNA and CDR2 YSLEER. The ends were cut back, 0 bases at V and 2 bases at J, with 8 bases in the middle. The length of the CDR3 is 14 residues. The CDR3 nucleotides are TGCGCCAGCAGCCAAGATTTAGGTACCTACGAGCAGTACTTC. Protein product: CASSQDLGTYEQYF.

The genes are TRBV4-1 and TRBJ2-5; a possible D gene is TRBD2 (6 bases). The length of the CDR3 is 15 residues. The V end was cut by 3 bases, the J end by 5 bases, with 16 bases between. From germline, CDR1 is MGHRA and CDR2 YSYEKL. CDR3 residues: CASSQGGALGETQYF. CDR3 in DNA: TGCGCCAGCAGCCAGGGCGGGGCCCTCGGGGAGACCCAGTACTTC.

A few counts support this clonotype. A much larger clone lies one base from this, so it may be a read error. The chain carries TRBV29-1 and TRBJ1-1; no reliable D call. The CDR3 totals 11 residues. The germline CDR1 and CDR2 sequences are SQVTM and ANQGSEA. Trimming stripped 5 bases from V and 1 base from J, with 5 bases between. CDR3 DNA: TGCAGCGTTCAAGGGAACACTGAAGCTTTCTTT. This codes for CSVQGNTEAFF.

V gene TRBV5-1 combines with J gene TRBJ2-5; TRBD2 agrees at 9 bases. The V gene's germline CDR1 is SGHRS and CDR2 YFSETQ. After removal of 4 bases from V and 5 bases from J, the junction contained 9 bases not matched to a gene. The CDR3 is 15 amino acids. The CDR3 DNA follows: TGCGCCAGCAGCATCCACGGCAGCGGGGGGGAGACCCAGTACTTC. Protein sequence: CASSIHGSGGETQYF.

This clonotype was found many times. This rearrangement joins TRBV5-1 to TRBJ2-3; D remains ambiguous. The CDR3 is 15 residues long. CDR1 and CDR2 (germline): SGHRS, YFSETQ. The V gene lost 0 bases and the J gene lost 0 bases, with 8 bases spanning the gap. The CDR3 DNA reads TGCGCCAGCAGCTTGGAACTACCTAGCACAGATACGCAGTATTTT. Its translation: CASSLELPSTDTQYF.

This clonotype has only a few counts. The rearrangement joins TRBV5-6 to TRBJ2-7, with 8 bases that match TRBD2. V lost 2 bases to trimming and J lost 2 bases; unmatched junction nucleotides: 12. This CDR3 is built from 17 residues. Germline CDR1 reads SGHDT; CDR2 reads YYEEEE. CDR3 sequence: CASSLPPGLDTPYEQYF. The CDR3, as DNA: TGTGCCAGCAGCTTACCCCCGGGACTAGATACCCCCTACGAGCAGTACTTC.

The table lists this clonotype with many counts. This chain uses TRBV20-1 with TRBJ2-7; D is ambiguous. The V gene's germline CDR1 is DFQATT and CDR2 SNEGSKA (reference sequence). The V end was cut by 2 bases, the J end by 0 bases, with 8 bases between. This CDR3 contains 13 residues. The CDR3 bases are TGCAGTGCTAGAATAGTCTCCTCCTACGAGCAGTACTTC. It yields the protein CSARIVSSYEQYF.

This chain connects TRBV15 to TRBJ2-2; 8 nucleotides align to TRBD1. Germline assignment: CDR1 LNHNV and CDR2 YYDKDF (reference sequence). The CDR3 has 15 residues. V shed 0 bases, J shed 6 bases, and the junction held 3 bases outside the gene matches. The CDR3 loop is CATSRETGDAGELFF. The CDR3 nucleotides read TGTGCCACCAGCAGAGAGACAGGGGACGCCGGGGAGCTGTTTTTT.

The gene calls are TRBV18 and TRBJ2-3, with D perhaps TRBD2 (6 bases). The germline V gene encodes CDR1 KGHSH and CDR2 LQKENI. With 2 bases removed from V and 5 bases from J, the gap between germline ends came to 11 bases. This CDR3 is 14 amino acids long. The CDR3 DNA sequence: TGTGCCAGCTCACCAACGGGAGAGGTAGATACGCAGTATTTT. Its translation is CASSPTGEVDTQYF.

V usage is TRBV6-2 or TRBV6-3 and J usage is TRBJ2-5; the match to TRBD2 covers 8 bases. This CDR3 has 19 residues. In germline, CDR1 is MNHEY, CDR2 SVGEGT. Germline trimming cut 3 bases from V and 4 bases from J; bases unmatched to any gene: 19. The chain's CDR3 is CASSYSSQTLRAGGETQYF. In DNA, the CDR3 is TGTGCCAGCAGTTATAGTAGCCAGACGCTCCGGGCGGGAGGAGAGACCCAGTACTTC.

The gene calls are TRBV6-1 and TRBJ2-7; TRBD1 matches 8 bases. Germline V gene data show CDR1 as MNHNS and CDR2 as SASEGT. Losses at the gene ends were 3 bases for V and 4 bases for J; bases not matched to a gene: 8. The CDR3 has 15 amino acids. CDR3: CASSDMAGGAYEQYF. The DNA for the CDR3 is TGTGCCAGCAGTGACATGGCAGGGGGCGCGTACGAGCAGTACTTC.

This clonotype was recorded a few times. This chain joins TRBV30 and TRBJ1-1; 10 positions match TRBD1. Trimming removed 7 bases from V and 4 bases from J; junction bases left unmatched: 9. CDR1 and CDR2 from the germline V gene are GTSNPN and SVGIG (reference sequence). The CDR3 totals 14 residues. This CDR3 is CASPGTGVGTEAFF. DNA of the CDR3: TGTGCCTCGCCTGGGACAGGGGTTGGCACTGAAGCTTTCTTT.

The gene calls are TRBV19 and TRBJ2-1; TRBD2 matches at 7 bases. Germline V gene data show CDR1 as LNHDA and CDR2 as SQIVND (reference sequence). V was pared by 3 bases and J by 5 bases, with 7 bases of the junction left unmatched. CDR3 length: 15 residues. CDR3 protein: CASSMKGGGNNEQFF. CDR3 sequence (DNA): TGTGCCAGTAGTATGAAAGGCGGGGGAAACAATGAGCAGTTCTTC.